These 6 T cell receptor beta chains were sequenced from one sample in a study of T cells in Graves' hyperthyroidism and ophthalmopathy. It was RNA transcripts that yielded the amplified TCR beta CDR3 regions. The HTBI primer set served for first-round RT-PCR of the TCR CDR3. TCRdb redid the calling of the multiplex PCR reads with MiXCR, one entry per CDR3 protein. The sample yields 20,000 or so distinct CDR3 sequences, 49% seen once. The sequencing sample was made of blood. All receptors derive from a woman in her thirties or forties with Graves' hyperthyroidism that later progressed to Graves' ophthalmopathy.

As concerns this clonotype: One end of the junction is discordant with germline, which a read error may explain. The chain has TRBV2 and TRBJ1-1; tentative D call: TRBD1 (6 bases). CDR3 length equals 13 residues. The germline CDR1 and CDR2 sequences are SNHLY and FYNNEI. CDR3 in amino acids: CAGTGQLNTEAFF. CDR3 nucleotides: TGTGCCGGTACGGGACAATTGAACACGGAAGCTTTCTTT. Full variable domain (rest looked up from reference TRBV2 and TRBJ1-1): EPEVTQTPSHQVTQMGQEVILRCVPISNHLYFYWYRQILGQKVEFLVSFYNNEISEKSEIFDDQFSVERPDGSNFTLKIRSTKLEDSAMYFCAGTGQLNTEAFFGQGTRLTVV.

This clonotype was seen once. This chain joins TRBV19 and TRBJ2-7; no definite D call. This CDR3 has 13 amino acids. From germline, CDR1 is LNHDA and CDR2 SQIVND (reference sequence). Trimming took 5 bases from V and 5 from J, leaving 13 bases between them. The CDR3 bases are TGTGCCAGTAGTCCGAAGGGTGTGGACGAGCAGTACTTC. It translates to CASSPKGVDEQYF.

Ten or more counts support this clonotype. The V and J genes are TRBV5-1 and TRBJ2-1; D not resolved. The germline V and J ends were trimmed by 6 bases and 0 bases, with 13 bases remaining between them. This CDR3 is built from 15 residues. Germline assignment: CDR1 SGHRS and CDR2 YFSETQ. The CDR3 region is CASTPGPSSYNEQFF. In DNA form, the CDR3 reads TGCGCCAGCACCCCGGGCCCGAGCTCCTACAATGAGCAGTTCTTC.

This chain joins TRBV28 and TRBJ2-2; 10 nucleotides line up with TRBD2. Germline V lookup: CDR1 MDHEN, CDR2 SYDVKM. The CDR3 contains 19 residues. V dropped 2 bases and J dropped 1; count of bases not matched to a gene: 10. The CDR3 nucleotides are TGTGCCAGCAGTTTAAGAGCTAGCGGGAGAGGGTTGAACACCGGGGAGCTGTTTTTT. It specifies CASSLRASGRGLNTGELFF. Full variable domain (remainder filled in from reference TRBV28 and TRBJ2-2): DVKVTQSSRYLVKRTGEKVFLECVQDMDHENMFWYRQDPGLGLRLIYFSYDVKMKEKGDIPEGYSVSREKKERFSLILESASTNQTSMYLCASSLRASGRGLNTGELFFGEGSRLTVL.

This clonotype was counted many times. The chain links TRBV5-1 to TRBJ1-5, with D unclear. V was trimmed by 0 bases and J by 2 bases, leaving 12 bases between them. This CDR3 has 16 amino acids. Per germline, CDR1 SGHRS and CDR2 YFSETQ. CDR3 sequence: CASSLAPAGGNQPQHF. CDR3 in DNA: TGCGCCAGCAGCTTGGCTCCCGCCGGAGGCAATCAGCCCCAGCATTTT.

This clonotype was found many times. V and J are TRBV5-1 and TRBJ1-4; D unresolved. The CDR3 runs to 15 residues. The V end was cut by 0 bases, the J end by 8 bases, with 14 bases between. CDR1 and CDR2 from the germline V gene are SGHRS and YFSETQ. CDR3 protein: CASSLALRQGEKLFF. The CDR3 DNA is TGCGCCAGCAGCTTGGCGTTAAGGCAAGGAGAAAAACTGTTTTTT.